This T cell receptor (beta chain) was sequenced during a study of blood T cells in healthy people across ages. Points from the study as a whole: CMV status of donors was unknown, possibly confounding expanded clonotype changes. A greater number of naive CD4+ cells and higher diversity distinguished long-lived donors from aged donors.

A second PCR of 7 to 11 cycles used a sample-barcoded 5' primer and a J-beta primer mix. TCRdb passed the 5' RACE reads through MiXCR, listing each CDR3 protein once. The profile shows 1.5 million to 2 million distinct CDR3 sequences, 30% to 40% of them singletons. Per-sample yields of isolated PBMCs were at least 6 million. Total RNA, at least 5.5 micrograms per sample, came from PBMCs. In the case of this clonotype: Its antigen is as yet unknown.

This clonotype was obtained from a human donor in good health. Source material: blood.

DNA for the CDR3: TGTGCCAGCAGCGGGTGGACAGGGGAATGCTACGAGCAGTACTTC. This codes for CASSGWTGECYEQYF. The rearrangement links TRBV7-9 to TRBJ2-7; the match to TRBD1 covers 9 bases. The germline CDR1 and CDR2 sequences are SEHNR and FQNEAQ (reference sequence). The CDR3 contains 15 residues. Unmatched junction bases numbered 8, after V lost 5 bases and J lost 3 bases.